Given below is one TCR beta chain in context. No antigen is known for it. At collection, donors were nominally healthy, but unrecorded immune exposures were probable. These data originate in a study of cytomegalovirus exposure and HLA in healthy donors. This CDR3 region has 15 residues. V gave up 9 bases and J gave up 1 base, with 16 bases separating them. Germline V gene sequence: CDR1 LNHDA, CDR2 SQIVND (reference sequence). The study, taken as a whole, reports: Associated with HLA alleles at 0.05 false discovery rate in a later analysis were about 17,000 TCR beta sequences.

60 Vbeta and 13 Jbeta primers were used in PCR. The data were produced by immunoSEQ multiplex PCR, yet TCRdb's version contains in-frame clones alone and is incomplete. Found here are 150,000 to 200,000 clones, approximately 84% of them singletons; the top ten hold around 6.5%. The sample taken for sequencing was PBMCs. This receptor was taken from a male donor in good health and CMV-seropositive. J is TRBJ1-5 and V is TRBV19; perhaps TRBD1 as D (6 bases). CDR3: CASHMGQGSNQPQHF. The DNA for the CDR3 is TGTGCCAGCCACATGGGGCAGGGGAGCAATCAGCCCCAGCATTTT.